This TCR beta chain was profiled in a study of blood T cell repertoires in COVID-19. Original analysis: Amplified reference gene primers provided the basis for estimating nucleated cell counts. Produced via immunoSEQ multiplex PCR; TCRdb's table is partial and in-frame only. The DNA gave D and trimming, while V, J and clone size come from that table. The sample yields 130,000 to 150,000 clones, around four fifths seen once. The V gene lost 1 base and the J gene lost 1 base, with 9 bases spanning the gap. Germline CDR1 reads LGHNA; CDR2 reads YNFKEQ. The CDR3 is 15 amino acids. Sequencing was carried out using peripheral blood. The gene calls are TRBV4-2 and TRBJ2-3; D gene unclear. This TCR derives from a human donor in a cohort sampled during active COVID-19. The CDR3 sequence is CASSQGGIGTDTQYF. The CDR3, as DNA: TGTGCCAGCAGCCAAGGAGGTATCGGCACAGATACGCAGTATTTT.